These 23 T cell receptor beta chains came from one sample sequenced in a study of siplizumab effects on memory and regulatory T cells. Data came from immunoSEQ multiplex PCR; TCRdb stores just in-frame clones and leaves some out. The sample includes approximately 100,000 clones, 85% to 95% of them seen just once. The specimen was non-Treg CD4+ T cells sorted from blood. These receptors were taken from a human donor in good health.

This sequence joins TRBV6-5 and TRBJ2-7; 8 nucleotides agree with TRBD1. V was pared by 8 bases and J by 2 bases, with 8 bases of the junction left unmatched. Germline CDR1 and CDR2: MNHEY and SVGAGI. CDR3 size: 14 residues. CDR3 residues: CASAMGRGPYEQYF. CDR3 nucleotide sequence: TGTGCCAGCGCAATGGGCAGGGGGCCCTACGAGCAGTACTTC.

V and J are TRBV5-1 and TRBJ2-7, with no clear D. Germline values: CDR1 SGHRS, CDR2 YFSETQ. The CDR3 has 14 residues. Trimming stripped 0 bases from V and 0 bases from J, with 7 bases between. The CDR3 reads CASSLELPSYEQYF. The DNA of the CDR3 is TGCGCCAGCAGCTTGGAGCTACCCTCCTACGAGCAGTACTTC.

The chain has TRBV18 and TRBJ2-1; 16 nucleotides line up with TRBD2. This CDR3 region has 17 residues. Germline CDR1 reads KGHSH; CDR2 reads LQKENI. J was trimmed by 4 bases and V by 1 base; bases with no gene match: 1. The CDR3 DNA reads TGTGCCAGCTCACCACAGGGACTAGCGGGAGGGTACAATGAGCAGTTCTTC. Translated, it gives CASSPQGLAGGYNEQFF.

In DNA, the CDR3 is TGTGCCAGCAGTGTTGAGGGCAGAGGTGAGACCCAGTACTTC. Residues: CASSVEGRGETQYF. The rearrangement uses TRBV6-1 and TRBJ2-5; tentatively, D is TRBD2 (5 bases). Germline V lookup: CDR1 MNHNS, CDR2 SASEGT. Trimming cost V 4 bases and J 5 bases, with 14 bases left between them. There are 14 residues in the CDR3.

The rearrangement uses TRBV6-1 and TRBJ1-2, with TRBD1 identical over 7 bases. Germline V gives CDR1 MNHNS, CDR2 SASEGT. V lost 3 bases, J lost 5 bases, and 0 bases stayed unmatched. The CDR3 extends over 12 amino acids. CDR3 bases: TGTGCCAGCAGTGACAGGGGGTATGGCTACACCTTC. It translates to CASSDRGYGYTF.

This clone was recorded once. The chain uses TRBV19 and TRBJ1-2; D is ambiguous. Germline V gene lookup returns CDR1 LNHDA and CDR2 SQIVND (reference sequence). The CDR3 spans 13 residues. Trimming cost V 4 bases and J 2 bases, with 8 bases left between them. In DNA, the CDR3 is TGTGCCAGTAGTAGTACAGCAAACTATGGCTACACCTTC. Protein product: CASSSTANYGYTF.

The chain is built from TRBV10-3 and TRBJ2-3; D might be TRBD2 (6 bases). CDR1 is ENHRY, CDR2 SYGVKD, per germline. This CDR3 spans 16 amino acids. The ends were cut back, 0 bases at V and 3 bases at J, with 13 bases in the middle. This CDR3 reads CAISESKGGGTDTQYF. In nucleotides, the CDR3 is TGTGCCATCAGTGAGTCGAAGGGAGGCGGGACAGATACGCAGTATTTT.

V and J are TRBV9 and TRBJ2-1; no firm D call. Per germline, CDR1 SGDLS and CDR2 YYNGEE. With 0 bases removed from V and 6 bases from J, the gap between germline ends came to 7 bases. The CDR3 is made up of 13 amino acids. CDR3 residues: CASSVATTNEQFF. The CDR3 DNA sequence: TGTGCCAGCAGCGTAGCGACAACCAATGAGCAGTTCTTC.

V is TRBV29-1 and J is TRBJ2-7; a possible D gene is TRBD2 (6 bases). This CDR3 region has 13 residues. The germline V gene encodes CDR1 SQVTM and CDR2 ANQGSEA. V gave up 0 bases and J gave up 3 bases, with 9 bases separating them. The CDR3 reads CSVEEGGGYEQYF. Here the CDR3 DNA reads TGCAGCGTTGAAGAGGGGGGAGGCTACGAGCAGTACTTC.

This clone showed up just a few times. The chain joins TRBV5-4 to TRBJ2-7; a weak D match, TRBD1 (5 bases). V lost 0 bases and J lost 6, with 13 bases in between. CDR1 and CDR2 from the germline V gene are SGHNT and YYREEE (reference sequence). The CDR3 runs 14 residues. As DNA, the CDR3 is TGTGCCAGCAGCTTGGGGGGCAGGGTTGGCGAGCAGTACTTC. Residues: CASSLGGRVGEQYF.

The rearrangement joins TRBV19 to TRBJ2-2; D remains ambiguous. Germline V gives CDR1 LNHDA, CDR2 SQIVND (reference sequence). The V end was cut by 1 base, the J end by 0 bases, with 9 bases between. The CDR3 is 16 amino acids. CDR3 nucleotides: TGTGCCAGTAGTATAGTTACCAGCACGAACACCGGGGAGCTGTTTTTT. Amino acids: CASSIVTSTNTGELFF.

This sequence joins TRBV4-1 and TRBJ1-5; TRBD1 might be the D (6 bases). The CDR3 totals 15 residues. CDR1 is MGHRA and CDR2 is YSYEKL in the germline V gene. Between the trimmed V and J ends, which lost 0 bases and 7 bases, there was a span of 13 bases. The CDR3 loop reads CASSQENREAQPQHF. CDR3 coding DNA: TGCGCCAGCAGCCAAGAGAACAGGGAGGCGCAGCCCCAGCATTTT.

V usage is TRBV5-8 and J usage is TRBJ2-7; maybe TRBD1 (5 bases). V was trimmed by 4 bases and J by 7 bases, leaving 12 bases between them. Germline-derived CDR1 and CDR2 are SGHTS and YDEGEE. This CDR3 is built from 12 residues. CDR3 amino acids: CASSRNRMEQYF. CDR3 bases: TGTGCCAGCAGCAGGAACAGGATGGAGCAGTACTTC.

The rearrangement uses TRBV7-9 and TRBJ2-2; a weak D match, TRBD1 (6 bases). The germline gives CDR1 SEHNR, CDR2 FQNEAQ (reference sequence). V lost 3 bases and J 3 bases, leaving 11 bases between the germline ends. This CDR3 comprises 15 residues. This chain's CDR3 is CASSLGNRDTGELFF. In DNA, the CDR3 is TGTGCCAGCAGCTTGGGCAACAGGGACACCGGGGAGCTGTTTTTT.

The J gene is TRBJ2-2, the V gene TRBV29-1; D remains unclear. The germline CDR1 and CDR2 sequences are SQVTM and ANQGSEA. Trimming took 7 bases from V and 2 from J, leaving 5 bases between them. The CDR3 has 11 amino acids. The CDR3 nucleotides read TGCAGCGCAACTAACACCGGGGAGCTGTTTTTT. The encoded protein is CSATNTGELFF.

The J gene is TRBJ2-3, the V gene TRBV18; D remains ambiguous. Per germline, CDR1 KGHSH and CDR2 LQKENI. Trimming left V 4 bases short and J 1 base short, with 12 bases between. The length of the CDR3 is 15 residues. The chain's CDR3 is CASSLNRARTDTQYF. The CDR3 DNA is TGTGCCAGCTCACTAAACCGGGCCCGCACAGATACGCAGTATTTT.

The chain recombines TRBV9 with TRBJ2-5, with D maybe TRBD1 (5 bases). CDR1 and CDR2 (germline): SGDLS, YYNGEE. The V end lost 0 bases, the J end lost 1 base, and 7 bases lay between the germline ends. The CDR3 runs 14 residues. The CDR3 DNA sequence: TGTGCCAGCAGCGTAGAAGGGGCCCAAGAGACCCAGTACTTC. This codes for CASSVEGAQETQYF.

The chain has TRBV5-1 and TRBJ2-1; tentatively, D is TRBD1 or TRBD2 (5 bases each). The CDR3 spans 14 residues. The V end lost 5 bases, the J end lost 5 bases, and 14 bases lay between the germline ends. From germline, CDR1 is SGHRS and CDR2 YFSETQ. The CDR3 loop is CASRWGGPNNEQFF. As DNA, the CDR3 is TGCGCCAGCAGATGGGGCGGGCCAAACAATGAGCAGTTCTTC. Looking up the rest from reference TRBV5-1 and TRBJ2-1 gives the full variable domain: KAGVTQTPRYLIKTRGQQVTLSCSPISGHRSVSWYQQTPGQGLQFLFEYFSETQRNKGNFPGRFSGRQFSNSRSEMNVSTLELGDSALYLCASRWGGPNNEQFFGPGTRLTVL.

The chain has TRBV7-8 and TRBJ2-5; 8 positions agree with TRBD2. The CDR3 spans 16 residues. Trimming cost V 1 base and J 1 base; bases outside gene matches: 5. The germline gives CDR1 SGHVS, CDR2 FQNEAQ. CDR3 sequence (DNA): TGTGCCAGCAGCTTAGGGGTCGGGGGGGTCCAAGAGACCCAGTACTTC. Protein: CASSLGVGGVQETQYF.

The chain links TRBV19 to TRBJ1-3; D is unclear. Trimming pared 0 bases from V and 0 bases from J, leaving 9 bases between. Germline loops: CDR1 LNHDA, CDR2 SQIVND (reference sequence). The CDR3 loop spans 16 amino acids. The CDR3 is CASSIDLSISGNTIYF. For the CDR3, the DNA is TGTGCCAGTAGTATAGATCTATCGATCTCTGGAAACACCATATATTTT.

The CDR3 coding sequence is TGTGCCAGCAGTCCCCGCCGGGGTAGCGCAACTTACAATGAGCAGTTCTTC. It codes for CASSPRRGSATYNEQFF. The chain recombines TRBV7-3 with TRBJ2-1; D perhaps matches TRBD2 (5 bases). CDR1 is SGHTA and CDR2 is FQGTGA in the germline V gene. The CDR3 has 17 residues. V lost 6 bases, J lost 4 bases, and 22 bases lay in between.

CDR3 residues: CASSYSTQRYGYTF. The CDR3 nucleotides read TGTGCCAGCAGTTACTCGACTCAGCGCTATGGCTACACCTTC. The V and J genes are TRBV6-6 and TRBJ1-2; unclear D gene. Trimming shortened V by 0 bases and J by 4 bases, and 9 bases separated the two germline ends. This CDR3 comprises 14 residues. Germline CDR1 and CDR2: MNHNY and SVGAGI (reference sequence).

The genes are TRBV7-9 and TRBJ2-1, with D perhaps assigned TRBD1 or TRBD2 (5 bases each). Trimming removed 7 bases from V and 5 bases from J, with 21 bases in between. This CDR3 contains 16 residues. Germline-derived CDR1 and CDR2 are SEHNR and FQNEAQ (reference sequence). This chain's CDR3 is CASTPRGESPNNEQFF. The CDR3 DNA is TGTGCCAGCACCCCCCGGGGCGAGTCACCTAACAATGAGCAGTTCTTC.